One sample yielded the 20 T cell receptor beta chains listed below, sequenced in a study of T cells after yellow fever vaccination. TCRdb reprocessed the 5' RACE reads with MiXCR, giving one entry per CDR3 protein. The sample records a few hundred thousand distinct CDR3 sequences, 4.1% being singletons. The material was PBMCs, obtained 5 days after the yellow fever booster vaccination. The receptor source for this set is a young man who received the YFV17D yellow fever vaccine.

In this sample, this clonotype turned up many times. This chain's CDR3 is CASSPRAGGAPLTDTQYF. DNA for the CDR3: TGTGCCAGCAGCCCCCGAGCCGGGGGGGCCCCCCTCACAGATACGCAGTATTTT. The chain joins TRBV7-2 to TRBJ2-3, with TRBD2 matching over 8 bases. V was pared by 5 bases and J by 2 bases, with 15 bases of the junction left unmatched. Germline V gene data show CDR1 as SGHTA and CDR2 as FQGNSA. The CDR3 consists of 18 residues.

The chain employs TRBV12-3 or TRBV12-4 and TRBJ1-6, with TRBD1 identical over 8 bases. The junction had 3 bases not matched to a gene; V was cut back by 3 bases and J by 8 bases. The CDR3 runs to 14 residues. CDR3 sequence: CASSLGTGHSPLHF. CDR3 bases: TGTGCCAGCAGTTTGGGGACAGGACATTCACCCCTCCACTTT.

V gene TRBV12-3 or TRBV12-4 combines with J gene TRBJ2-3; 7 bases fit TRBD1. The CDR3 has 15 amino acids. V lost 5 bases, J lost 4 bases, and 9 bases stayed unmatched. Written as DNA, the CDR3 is TGTGCCAGCAGTCTGACAGGGCGGAGAGCAGATACGCAGTATTTT. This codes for CASSLTGRRADTQYF.

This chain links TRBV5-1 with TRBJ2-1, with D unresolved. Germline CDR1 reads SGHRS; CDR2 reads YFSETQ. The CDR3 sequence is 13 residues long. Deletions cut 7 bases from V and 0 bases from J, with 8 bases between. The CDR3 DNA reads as TGCGCCAGCTCCACCGACTCCTACAATGAGCAGTTCTTC. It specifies CASSTDSYNEQFF.

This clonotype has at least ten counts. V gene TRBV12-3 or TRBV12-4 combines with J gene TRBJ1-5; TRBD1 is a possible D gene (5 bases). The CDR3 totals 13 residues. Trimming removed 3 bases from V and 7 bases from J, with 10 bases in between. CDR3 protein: CASSFLGEQPQHF. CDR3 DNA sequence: TGTGCCAGCAGTTTCTTGGGGGAACAGCCCCAGCATTTT.

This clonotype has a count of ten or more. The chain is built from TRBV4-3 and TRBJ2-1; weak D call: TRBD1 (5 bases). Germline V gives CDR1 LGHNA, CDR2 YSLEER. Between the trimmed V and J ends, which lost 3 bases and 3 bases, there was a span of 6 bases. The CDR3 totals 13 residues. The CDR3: CASSHDSYNEQFF. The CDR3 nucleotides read TGCGCCAGCAGCCATGACAGCTACAATGAGCAGTTCTTC.

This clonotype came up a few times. CDR3 sequence reads: CASSSVPDPEAFF. CDR3 coding DNA: TGTGCCAGCAGCTCGGTACCGGATCCTGAAGCTTTCTTT. The chain is built from TRBV7-9 and TRBJ1-1; D gene uncertain. Germline V CDR1 and CDR2: SEHNR, FQNEAQ (reference sequence). The ends were cut back, 4 bases at V and 6 bases at J, with 12 bases in the middle. The CDR3 runs to 13 residues.

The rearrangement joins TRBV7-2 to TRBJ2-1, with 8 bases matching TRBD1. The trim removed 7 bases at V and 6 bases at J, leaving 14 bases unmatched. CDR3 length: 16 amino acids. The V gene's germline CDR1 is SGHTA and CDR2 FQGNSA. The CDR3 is CASNPLPGGPLNEQFF. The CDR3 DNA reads TGTGCCAGCAACCCTCTCCCAGGGGGCCCCCTCAATGAGCAGTTCTTC.

CDR3 DNA sequence: TGCGCCAGCAGCTTGGCCGATGAGCAGTTCTTC. It encodes CASSLADEQFF. The chain carries TRBV5-1 and TRBJ2-1; D not certain. The germline gives CDR1 SGHRS, CDR2 YFSETQ. V was cut by 0 bases and J by 8 bases, with 3 bases left in between. The CDR3 runs 11 residues.

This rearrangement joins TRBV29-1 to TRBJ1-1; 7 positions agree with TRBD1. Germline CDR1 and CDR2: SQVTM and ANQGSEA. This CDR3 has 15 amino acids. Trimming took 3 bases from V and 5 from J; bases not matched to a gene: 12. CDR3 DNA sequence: TGCAGCGTTGACCGACAGGGTGGCGGTCGGACTGAAGCTTTCTTT. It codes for CSVDRQGGGRTEAFF.

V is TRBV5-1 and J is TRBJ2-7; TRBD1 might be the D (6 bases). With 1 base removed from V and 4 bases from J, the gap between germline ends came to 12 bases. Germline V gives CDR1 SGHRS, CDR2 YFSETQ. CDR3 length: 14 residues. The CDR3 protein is CASSLQGGSYEQYF. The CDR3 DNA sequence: TGCGCCAGCAGCTTGCAAGGGGGATCGTACGAGCAGTACTTC. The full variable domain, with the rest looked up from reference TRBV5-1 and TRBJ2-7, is KAGVTQTPRYLIKTRGQQVTLSCSPISGHRSVSWYQQTPGQGLQFLFEYFSETQRNKGNFPGRFSGRQFSNSRSEMNVSTLELGDSALYLCASSLQGGSYEQYFGPGTRLTVT.

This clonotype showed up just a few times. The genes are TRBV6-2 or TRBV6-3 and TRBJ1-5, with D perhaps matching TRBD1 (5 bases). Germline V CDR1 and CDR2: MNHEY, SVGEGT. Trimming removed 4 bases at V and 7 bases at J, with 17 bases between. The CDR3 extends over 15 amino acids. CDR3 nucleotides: TGTGCCAGCAGTTTGGGCAGGGAAAAGATCCAGCCCCAGCATTTT. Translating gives CASSLGREKIQPQHF.

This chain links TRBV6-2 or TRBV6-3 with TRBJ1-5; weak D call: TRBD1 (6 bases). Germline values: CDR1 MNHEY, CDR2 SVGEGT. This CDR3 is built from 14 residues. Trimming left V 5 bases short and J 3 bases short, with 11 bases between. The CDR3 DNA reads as TGTGCCAGCAGTGGCAGGGGTGTCAATCAGCCCCAGCATTTT. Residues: CASSGRGVNQPQHF.

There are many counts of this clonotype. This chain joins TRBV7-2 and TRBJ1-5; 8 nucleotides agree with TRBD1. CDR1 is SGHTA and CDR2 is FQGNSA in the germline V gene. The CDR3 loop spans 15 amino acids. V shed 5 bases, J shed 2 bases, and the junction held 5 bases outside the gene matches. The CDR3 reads CASSRDRWGNQPQHF. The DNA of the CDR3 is TGTGCCAGCAGCCGGGACAGGTGGGGCAATCAGCCCCAGCATTTT.

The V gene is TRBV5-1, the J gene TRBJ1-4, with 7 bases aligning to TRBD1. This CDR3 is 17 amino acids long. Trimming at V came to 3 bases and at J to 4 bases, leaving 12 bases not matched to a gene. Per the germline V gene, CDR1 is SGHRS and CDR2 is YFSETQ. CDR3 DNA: TGCGCCAGCAGCTCGGACGGACTGGACAGGAATAATGAAAAACTGTTTTTT. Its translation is CASSSDGLDRNNEKLFF.

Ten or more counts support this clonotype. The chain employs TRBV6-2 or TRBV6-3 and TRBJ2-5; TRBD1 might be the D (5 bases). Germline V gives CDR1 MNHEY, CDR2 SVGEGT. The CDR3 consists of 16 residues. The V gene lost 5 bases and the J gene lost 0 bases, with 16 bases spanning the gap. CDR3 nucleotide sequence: TGTGCCAGCAGTCCCCGGCAGGGTGCGGACCAAGAGACCCAGTACTTC. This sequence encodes CASSPRQGADQETQYF.

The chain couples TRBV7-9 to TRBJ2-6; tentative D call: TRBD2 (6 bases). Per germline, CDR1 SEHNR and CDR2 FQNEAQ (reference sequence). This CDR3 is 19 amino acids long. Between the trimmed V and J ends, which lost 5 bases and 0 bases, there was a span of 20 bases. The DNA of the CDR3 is TGTGCCAGCAGCCCGGACTACCAAACCCCTCTCTCTGGGGCCAACGTCCTGACTTTC. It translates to CASSPDYQTPLSGANVLTF.

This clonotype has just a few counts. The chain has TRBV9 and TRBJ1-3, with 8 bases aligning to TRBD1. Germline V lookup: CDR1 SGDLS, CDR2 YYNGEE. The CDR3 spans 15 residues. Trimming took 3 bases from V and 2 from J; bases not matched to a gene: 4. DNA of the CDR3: TGTGCCAGCAGCGCAGTGGACAGGGCTGGAAACACCATATATTTT. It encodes CASSAVDRAGNTIYF.

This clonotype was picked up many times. The CDR3 reads CASSPYRGRTDTQYF. In DNA, the CDR3 is TGTGCCAGCTCACCCTACCGGGGGCGTACAGATACGCAGTATTTT. V and J are TRBV18 and TRBJ2-3, with D possibly called TRBD1 or TRBD2 (6 bases each). CDR1 and CDR2 from the germline V gene are KGHSH and LQKENI. V dropped 3 bases and J dropped 3 bases, with 13 bases sitting between them. The CDR3 has 15 amino acids.

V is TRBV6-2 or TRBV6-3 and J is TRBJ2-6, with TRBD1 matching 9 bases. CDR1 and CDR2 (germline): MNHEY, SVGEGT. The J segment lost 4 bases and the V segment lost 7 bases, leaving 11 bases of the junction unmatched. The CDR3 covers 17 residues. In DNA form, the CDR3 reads TGTGCCAGCACCCCGCCACAGGGGGCGGGGGGGGCCAACGTCCTGACTTTC. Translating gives CASTPPQGAGGANVLTF.